This TCR beta chain was sequenced in a study of CD8 T cells in ankylosing spondylitis. Study-wide results and limits: There was reportedly significant enrichment of clones that were disease-linked in matched ankylosing spondylitis synovial fluid. Several of the motif variants were reported before in synovial fluid and blood from reactive arthritis.

Germline V lookup: CDR1 SGHAT, CDR2 FQNNGV. The CDR3 totals 15 residues. V was clipped by 4 bases and J by 3 bases; unmatched bases: 7. Of note for this clonotype: Its cognate antigen is unknown.

TCRdb redid the calling of the 5' RACE reads with MiXCR, one entry per CDR3 protein. The sample contains approximately 300,000 distinct CDR3 sequences, 20% of which appear only once. The rearrangement links TRBV11-2 to TRBJ1-2; TRBD1 agrees at 8 bases. This TCR was recovered from a male donor with ankylosing spondylitis or in good health (not recorded which). Sequencing was done on a sample of blood, either unsorted or a sorted T cell fraction (not recorded which). CDR3 sequence: CASSSLTGDDYGYTF. CDR3 DNA: TGTGCCAGCAGCTCCCTGACAGGGGACGACTATGGCTACACCTTC.